This TCR beta chain was retrieved from a study of blood T cell repertoires in COVID-19. Produced via immunoSEQ multiplex PCR; TCRdb's table is partial and in-frame only. The data show around 200,000 clones, about 87% seen once. Looked up from germline, CDR1 is SGDLS and CDR2 is YYNGEE. This CDR3 spans 14 amino acids. The V end was cut by 3 bases, the J end by 9 bases, with 16 bases between. V and J are TRBV9 and TRBJ2-1; D uncertain. The sample comprised peripheral blood. The sequence came from a woman between 18 and 30 years old who had recovered from COVID-19. The CDR3 DNA reads as TGTGCCAGCAGCGCCAGTGGCCCCACATTTGAGCAGTTCTTC. This gives the protein CASSASGPTFEQFF.